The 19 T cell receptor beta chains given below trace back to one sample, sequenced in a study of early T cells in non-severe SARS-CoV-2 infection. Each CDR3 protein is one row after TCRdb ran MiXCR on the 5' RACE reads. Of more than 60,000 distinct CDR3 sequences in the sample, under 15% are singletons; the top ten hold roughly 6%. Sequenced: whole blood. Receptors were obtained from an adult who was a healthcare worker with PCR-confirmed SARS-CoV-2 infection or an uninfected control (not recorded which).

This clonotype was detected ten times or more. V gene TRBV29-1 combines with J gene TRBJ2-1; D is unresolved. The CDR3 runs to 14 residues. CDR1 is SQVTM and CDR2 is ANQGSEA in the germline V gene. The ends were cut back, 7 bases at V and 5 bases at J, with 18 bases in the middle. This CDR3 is CSAGVPIRDNEQFF. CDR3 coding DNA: TGCAGCGCTGGGGTTCCCATTCGGGACAATGAGCAGTTCTTC.

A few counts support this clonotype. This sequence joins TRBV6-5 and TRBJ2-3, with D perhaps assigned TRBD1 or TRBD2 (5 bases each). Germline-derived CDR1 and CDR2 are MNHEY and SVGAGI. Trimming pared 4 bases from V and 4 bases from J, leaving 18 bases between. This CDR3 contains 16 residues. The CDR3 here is CASSWGTGTGADTQYF. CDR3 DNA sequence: TGTGCCAGCAGTTGGGGGACCGGGACCGGTGCAGATACGCAGTATTTT.

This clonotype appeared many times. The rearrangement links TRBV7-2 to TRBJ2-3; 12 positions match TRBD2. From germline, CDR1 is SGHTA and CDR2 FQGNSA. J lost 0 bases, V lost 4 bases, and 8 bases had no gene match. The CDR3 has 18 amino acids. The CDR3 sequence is CASSSGTSGRVSTDTQYF. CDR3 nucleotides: TGTGCCAGCAGCTCCGGGACTAGCGGGCGTGTTAGCACAGATACGCAGTATTTT.

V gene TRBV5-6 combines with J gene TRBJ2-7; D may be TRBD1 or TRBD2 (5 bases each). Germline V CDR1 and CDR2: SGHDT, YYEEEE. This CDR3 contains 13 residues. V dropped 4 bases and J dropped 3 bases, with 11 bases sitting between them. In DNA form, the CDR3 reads TGTGCCAGCAGCATGGGACGGAACTACGAGCAGTACTTC. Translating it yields CASSMGRNYEQYF.

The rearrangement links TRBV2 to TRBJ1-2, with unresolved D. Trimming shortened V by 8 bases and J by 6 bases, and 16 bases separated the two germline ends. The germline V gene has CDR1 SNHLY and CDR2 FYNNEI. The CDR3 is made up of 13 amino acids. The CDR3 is CASADRPGDGYTF. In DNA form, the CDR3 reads TGTGCCAGCGCGGATCGGCCGGGAGATGGCTACACCTTC.

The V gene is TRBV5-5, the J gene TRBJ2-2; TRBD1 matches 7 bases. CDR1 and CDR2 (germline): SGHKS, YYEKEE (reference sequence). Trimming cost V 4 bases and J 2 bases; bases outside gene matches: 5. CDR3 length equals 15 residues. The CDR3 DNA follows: TGTGCCAGCAGCCGACAGGGATTAAACACCGGGGAGCTGTTTTTT. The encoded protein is CASSRQGLNTGELFF. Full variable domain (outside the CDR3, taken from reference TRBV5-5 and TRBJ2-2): DAGVTQSPTHLIKTRGQQVTLRCSPISGHKSVSWYQQVLGQGPQFIFQYYEKEERGRGNFPDRFSARQFPNYSSELNVNALLLGDSALYLCASSRQGLNTGELFFGEGSRLTVL.

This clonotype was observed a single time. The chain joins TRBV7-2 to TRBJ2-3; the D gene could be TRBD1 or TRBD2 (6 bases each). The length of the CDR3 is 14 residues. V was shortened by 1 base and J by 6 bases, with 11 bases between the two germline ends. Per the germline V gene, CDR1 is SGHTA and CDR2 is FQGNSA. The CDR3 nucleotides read TGTACCAGCAGCTTAGGGGGGGCGTCGGATACGCAGTATTTT. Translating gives CTSSLGGASDTQYF.

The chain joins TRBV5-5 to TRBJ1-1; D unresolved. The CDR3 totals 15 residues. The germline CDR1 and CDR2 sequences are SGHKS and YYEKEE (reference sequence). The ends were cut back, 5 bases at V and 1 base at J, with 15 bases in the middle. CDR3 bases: TGTGCCAGCAGTACGAGTCGCACTTGGAACACTGAAGCTTTCTTT. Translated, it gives CASSTSRTWNTEAFF.

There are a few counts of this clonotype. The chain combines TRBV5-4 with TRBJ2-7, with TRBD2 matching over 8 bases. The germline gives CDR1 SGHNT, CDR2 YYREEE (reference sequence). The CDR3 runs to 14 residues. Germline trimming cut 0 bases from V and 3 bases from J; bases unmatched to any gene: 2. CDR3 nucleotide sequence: TGTGCCAGCAGCTTGGCGGGGGGGCACTACGAGCAGTACTTC. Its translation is CASSLAGGHYEQYF.

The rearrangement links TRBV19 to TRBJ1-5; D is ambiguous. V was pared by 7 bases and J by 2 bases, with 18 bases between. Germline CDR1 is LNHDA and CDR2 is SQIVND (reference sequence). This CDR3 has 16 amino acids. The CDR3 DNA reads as TGTGCCAGTAATGCCGGACCTCCTGGTGGCAATCAGCCCCAGCATTTT. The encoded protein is CASNAGPPGGNQPQHF.

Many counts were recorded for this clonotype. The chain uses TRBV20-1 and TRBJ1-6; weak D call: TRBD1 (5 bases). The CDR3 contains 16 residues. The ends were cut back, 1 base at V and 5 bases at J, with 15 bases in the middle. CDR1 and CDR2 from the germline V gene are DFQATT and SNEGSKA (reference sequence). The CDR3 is CSARARGVRDNSPLHF. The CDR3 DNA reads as TGCAGTGCTAGAGCTCGGGGGGTAAGGGATAATTCACCCCTCCACTTT.

In nucleotides, the CDR3 is TGCAGTGCTTGGTTCGGACAGGGAAGTAGAGAGACCCAGTACTTC. Protein sequence: CSAWFGQGSRETQYF. The chain carries TRBV20-1 and TRBJ2-5; TRBD1 aligns across 8 bases. CDR3 length: 15 residues. The trim removed 5 bases at V and 4 bases at J, leaving 12 bases unmatched. CDR1 and CDR2 (germline): DFQATT, SNEGSKA (reference sequence).

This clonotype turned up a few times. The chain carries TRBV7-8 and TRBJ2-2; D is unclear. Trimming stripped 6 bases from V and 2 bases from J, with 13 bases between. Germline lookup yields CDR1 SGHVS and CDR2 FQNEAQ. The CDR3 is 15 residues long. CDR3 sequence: CASRSRRTNTGELFF. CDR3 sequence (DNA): TGTGCCAGCAGAAGCCGAAGGACCAACACCGGGGAGCTGTTTTTT.

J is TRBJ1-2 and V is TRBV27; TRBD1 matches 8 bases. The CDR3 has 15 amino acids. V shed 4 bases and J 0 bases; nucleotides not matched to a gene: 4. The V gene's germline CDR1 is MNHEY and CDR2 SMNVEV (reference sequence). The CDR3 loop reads CASSSPQGANYGYTF. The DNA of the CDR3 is TGTGCCAGCAGTTCGCCACAGGGGGCTAACTATGGCTACACCTTC.

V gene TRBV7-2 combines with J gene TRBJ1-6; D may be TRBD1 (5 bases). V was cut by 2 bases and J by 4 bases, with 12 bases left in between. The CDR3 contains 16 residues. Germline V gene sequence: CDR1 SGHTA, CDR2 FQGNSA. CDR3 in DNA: TGTGCCAGCAGCTTAAGGCCAGGGTCTTATAATTCACCCCTCCACTTT. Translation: CASSLRPGSYNSPLHF.

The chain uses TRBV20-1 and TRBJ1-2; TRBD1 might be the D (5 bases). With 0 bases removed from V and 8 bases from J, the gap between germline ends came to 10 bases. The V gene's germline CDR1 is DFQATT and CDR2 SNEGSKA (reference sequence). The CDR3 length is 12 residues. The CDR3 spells CSARDQGEGYTF. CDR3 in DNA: TGCAGTGCTAGAGATCAAGGGGAAGGCTACACCTTC.

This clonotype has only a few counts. The DNA of the CDR3 is TGTGCCAGCAGATCCGGGACAGGGTTCACAGATACGCAGTATTTT. Protein product: CASRSGTGFTDTQYF. This chain uses TRBV2 with TRBJ2-3; 9 positions agree with TRBD1. Trimming cost V 6 bases and J 2 bases; bases outside gene matches: 6. The CDR3 is made up of 15 amino acids. The germline V gene has CDR1 SNHLY and CDR2 FYNNEI.

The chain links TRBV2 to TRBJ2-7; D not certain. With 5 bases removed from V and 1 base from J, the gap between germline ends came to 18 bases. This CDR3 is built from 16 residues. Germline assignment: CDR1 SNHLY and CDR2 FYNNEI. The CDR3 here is CASSYIPNMGSYEQYF. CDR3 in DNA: TGTGCCAGCAGTTATATTCCAAATATGGGGTCCTACGAGCAGTACTTC.

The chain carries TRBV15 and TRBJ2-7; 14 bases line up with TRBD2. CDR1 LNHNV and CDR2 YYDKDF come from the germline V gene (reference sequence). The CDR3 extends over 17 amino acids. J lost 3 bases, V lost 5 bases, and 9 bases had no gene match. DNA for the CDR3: TGTGCCACCAGCGTGGGACTAGCGGGGGCCGGCTACTACGAGCAGTACTTC. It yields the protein CATSVGLAGAGYYEQYF.